This T cell receptor (beta chain) was obtained from a study of cytomegalovirus exposure and HLA in healthy donors (TCRdb year 2017). About the investigation overall: According to an earlier analysis of around 600 of the donors, 150 million to 200 million T cells yielded roughly 110 million unique TCR beta sequences and 276 Gb of sequence data. Of the roughly 410 genotyped donors, less than 85% were placed in the genetic ancestry cluster associated with self-reported Caucasian donors. The later analysis used no new phenotypic data to find candidate immune exposures, relying instead on TCR beta sequences and their occurrence across donors. Donor age, sex, ethnicity and CMV serostatus were collected together with the repertoire data. The aim of the study was to test whether cataloging public T cell receptors could identify signatures of past pathogen exposure. Typing coverage differed by locus: A, B, C, DRB1 and DQB1 were typed in about 629-630 donors, DQA1 in about 500, DPA1 in approximately 600, and DPB1 in approximately 450. A later analysis re-analyzed previously published TCR beta repertoires from approximately 670 donors and added high-resolution HLA genotyping to study TCR occurrence patterns. Every repertoire in the discovery cohort had been generated on one and the same sequencing platform. About 5 DR-DQ haplotypes were handled as single units for association and clustering, since linkage in the cohort was strong. The study combined high-throughput TCR immunosequencing, statistical association of individual TCRs with disease status, and machine learning to predict cytomegalovirus infection status. HLA typing covered class I and class II loci at four-digit resolution. Among 398 genotyped donors of the cohort, an average of around 240,000 unique TCR beta nucleotide sequences were sequenced per donor, around 20% of them non-productive. A later genetic analysis used genome-wide SNP genotypes for 398 of the 666 donors, treating that subset as a discovery cohort. Along with the roughly 670-subject first cohort, a separate validation cohort of more than 90 different subjects was used. An early release that covered 640 HLA-typed donors contained approximately 290 gigabases of sequencing data and 75 million to 100 million unique TCR sequences. Using immunosequencing, the study profiled T cell repertoires from some 670 subjects and related those repertoires to cytomegalovirus serostatus. An earlier analysis of approximately 630 of the donors applied high-throughput TCR beta sequencing to assess whether each TCR beta V gene segment acted as functional or pseudogenic. Overall study results and their limits: An association between a missense DCLRE1C variant and V-gene and J-gene trimming of TCR beta chains was found in a later genetic analysis and replicated in an independent cohort. In the study, roughly 160 TCR beta chains were listed as associated with cytomegalovirus. Because some donors lacked HLA typing at each locus, the association tests relied only on the typed subset. Three of the identified cytomegalovirus-associated TCR beta chains were confirmed in vitro to be specific for cytomegalovirus antigens. A later analysis found that TCR association rates varied across HLA loci, with DRB1 alleles showing the most associated TCRs and HLA-C alleles the fewest. A cluster of highly shared sequence variants was judged likely to be a technical artifact of the sequencing pipeline. A later genetic analysis reported fewer N-insertions in productive TCRs among donors in an Asian-associated ancestry cluster than the roughly 690-donor mean. A later analysis associated about 16,000 TCR beta sequences with specific HLA alleles at a false discovery rate of 0.05. The authors suggested that the approach could potentially be generalized to other disease states and immunological phenotypes. For the cohort, immune exposure information was limited to CMV serostatus. Linkage disequilibrium might explain the correlated functional status among segregating V segments, but an unknown experimental factor could not be excluded. In this cohort, only TCR beta chains were sequenced, and detectable features were limited by the absence of alpha or paired-chain data. A later analysis found that most CMV-associated TCR beta chains appeared HLA-restricted, with HLA associations seemingly driven largely by CMV exposure. Assigning TCR associations to individual alleles was difficult when HLA alleles, especially DR and DQ, strongly co-occurred. Because the 87-base-pair reads could not distinguish some IMGT-functional V segments, including TRBV6-2 and TRBV6-3, those segments were excluded. Most TCR sequences were observed very rarely across donors, whereas some public TCRs were present in many individuals. Broadly in line with IMGT annotations, most TCR beta V segments showed up in productive rearrangements about 87% or about 30% of the time in an earlier analysis of several hundred of the donors. Because counts were too low, around 18 rarely observed V segments, including chromosome 9 orphons, were left out of the earlier analysis of approximately 500 of the donors. A later analysis found that HLA-associated TCR beta chains were more clonally expanded and had lower generation probabilities than equally common non-associated chains. A further reported finding was that TCR beta sequences accurately predicted the HLA-A and HLA-B alleles for most subjects in the first cohort. The classifier was reported to diagnose cytomegalovirus status with high specificity and sensitivity in both the original and validation cohorts. Presence/absence analyses assumed roughly uniform sequencing depth across donors, an assumption that may not hold. In a later analysis, several top co-occurrence clusters were reported to appear linked to parvovirus B19, influenza, CMV and Epstein-Barr virus.

The cohort consisted of 650 to 700 healthy bone marrow donors. Cohort members were all nominally healthy when sampled, although unrecorded immune exposures were likely present. The donor tested CMV seropositive, placing the donor among the approximately 290 seropositive members of the cohort. A peripheral blood sample was collected from each donor, and TCR beta sequencing was performed on peripheral blood mononuclear cells. The Qiagen DNeasy Blood Extraction Kit was used to extract genomic DNA from the blood cell samples. Counted from cysteine to phenylalanine, this CDR3 has 16 amino acids. Only the CDR3 DNA stays, 48 bases, in frame from base 1. V and J are trimmed by 2 bases and 8 bases, and the gene matches miss 7 bases of the junction. CDR1 and CDR2 are drawn from the germline V gene: MNHEY, SVGAGI. Library preparation employed the immunoSEQ multiplex PCR assay. For the multiplex PCR, a mixture combining 60 forward primers for TCR Vbeta segments and 13 reverse primers for TCR Jbeta segments was used. A multiplex PCR assay on genomic DNA amplified the CDR3 region of rearranged TCR beta genes. The Illumina HiSeq System was used to sequence the amplified TCR beta libraries as 87-base-pair reads. The paper's processing steps were these. A later analysis tallied about 77 million unique TCR beta chains across the 550 to 850 repertoires, and some 10 million of those chains were shared by two or more donors. Raw reads were error-corrected and collapsed into unique sequences by a nearest-neighbor algorithm in which closely related sequences were merged to remove PCR and sequencing errors. V, D and J gene segments were assigned by aligning CDR3 sequences to IMGT reference sequences. For a sequence to be retained, a match of at least six nucleotides to both a V gene segment and a J gene segment was required. Rearrangements were called productive when the CDR3 lacked stop codons and stayed in frame with V and J; all others were non-productive. CDR3 was defined by IMGT convention, running from the second conserved V-encoded cysteine to the conserved J-encoded phenylalanine. Sequences without an unambiguous match to a single V gene segment were excluded from the earlier analysis of over 500 of the donors. In an earlier analysis of several hundred of the donors, V segments were called functional above 56.7% productive rearrangements and were called segregating when the between-donor standard deviation exceeded 5%. A statistical classification framework was built for diagnosing cytomegalovirus status from the catalog of TCR beta chain sequences. V and J gene assignment, in a later analysis, came from comparing TCR nucleotide sequences with IMGT/GENE-DB human TR gene sequences. The TCRdist pipeline was used in a later analysis to assign CDR3 sequences and most-parsimonious VDJ recombination scenarios. In a later analysis, each TCR beta chain was defined by its CDR3 amino acid sequence together with its V-gene family, and reads without a unique V-gene family were excluded. In a later analysis, several hundred highly shared, low-generation-probability nucleotide sequences were removed to address suspected cross-contamination and a sequencing artifact. In a later analysis, a clonal expansion index for each public chain was calculated from normalized within-repertoire ranks of inferred template counts. In a later analysis, generation probabilities were computed using a VDJ recombination model fitted to out-of-frame rearrangements, and the results were checked against IGoR. In a later analysis, hypergeometric tests were used to score TCR-TCR, TCR-HLA and TCR-CMV co-occurrence, with a repertoire-size bias correction applied to TCR pairs. To estimate false discovery rates, a later analysis permuted the HLA or CMV assignments 20 times. In a later analysis, co-occurring TCRs were grouped with DBSCAN, and TCRdist sequence similarity was added when clustering was performed within HLA-allele-positive subsets. Co-occurrence clustering excluded repertoires with fewer than 30,000 or more than 120,000 public chains, plus five with anomalous nucleotide sharing. TCRdb holds this immuneACCESS table with in-frame rearrangements only. Some clones are missing; in checked studies, unresolved V genes explain under half, and the rest has no known cause. D and trimming were read from the DNA, whereas the V and J calls and clone size are those reported in that table. For this sample there are 90,000 to 120,000 clones; under 80% appear just once. Approximately 4.3% of the sample lies in the top ten.

Remarks on this clone: This receptor's antigen is unknown. No much larger clone exists at a distance of one base, and base qualities are not known.

Recombination joined TRBV6-5 with TRBJ1-4; 11 central bases correspond to TRBD1. What was sequenced was PBMCs. The receptor comes from a woman aged 18-29 years in good health and CMV-seropositive. The DNA reads as follows: TGTGCCAGCAGTTACGGGGACAGGGGGAGCAAAGAAAAACTGTTTTTT. The resulting protein is CASSYGDRGSKEKLFF.